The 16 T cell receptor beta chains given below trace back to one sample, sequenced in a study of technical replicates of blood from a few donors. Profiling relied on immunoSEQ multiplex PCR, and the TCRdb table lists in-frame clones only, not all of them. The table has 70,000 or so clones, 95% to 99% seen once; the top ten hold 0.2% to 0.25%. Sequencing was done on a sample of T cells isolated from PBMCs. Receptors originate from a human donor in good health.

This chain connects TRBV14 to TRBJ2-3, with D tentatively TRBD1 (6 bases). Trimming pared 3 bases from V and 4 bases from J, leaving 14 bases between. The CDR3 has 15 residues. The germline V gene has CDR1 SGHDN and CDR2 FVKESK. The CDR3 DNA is TGTGCCAGCAGCCACCGGGACACCGGGGCAGATACGCAGTATTTT. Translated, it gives CASSHRDTGADTQYF.

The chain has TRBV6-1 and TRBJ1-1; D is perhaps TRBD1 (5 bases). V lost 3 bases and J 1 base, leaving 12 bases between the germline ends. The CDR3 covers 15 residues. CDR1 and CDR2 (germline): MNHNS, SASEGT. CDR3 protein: CASSEEGIRNTEAFF. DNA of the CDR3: TGTGCCAGCAGTGAGGAGGGGATAAGGAACACTGAAGCTTTCTTT.

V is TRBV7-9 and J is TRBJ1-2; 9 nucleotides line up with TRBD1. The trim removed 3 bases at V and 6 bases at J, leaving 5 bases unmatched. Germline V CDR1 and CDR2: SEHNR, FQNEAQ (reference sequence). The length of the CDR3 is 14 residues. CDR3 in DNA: TGTGCCAGCAGCTTGGCGGGACAGGGTCATGGCTACACCTTC. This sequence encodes CASSLAGQGHGYTF.

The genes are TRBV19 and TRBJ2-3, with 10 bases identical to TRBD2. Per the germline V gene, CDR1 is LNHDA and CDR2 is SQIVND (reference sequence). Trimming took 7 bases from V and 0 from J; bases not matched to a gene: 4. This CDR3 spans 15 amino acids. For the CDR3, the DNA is TGTGCCAGTACCCCGACTAGCGGGAGCACAGATACGCAGTATTTT. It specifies CASTPTSGSTDTQYF.

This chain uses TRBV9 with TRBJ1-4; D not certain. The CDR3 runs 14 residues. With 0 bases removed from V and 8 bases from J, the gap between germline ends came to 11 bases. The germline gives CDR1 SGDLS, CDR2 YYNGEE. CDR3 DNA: TGTGCCAGCAGCGTAGATCAAGGGAGCGAAAAACTGTTTTTT. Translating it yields CASSVDQGSEKLFF.

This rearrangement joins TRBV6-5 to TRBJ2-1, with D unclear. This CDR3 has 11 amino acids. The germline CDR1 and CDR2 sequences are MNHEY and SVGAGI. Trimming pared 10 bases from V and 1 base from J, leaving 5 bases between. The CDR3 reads CATHSYNEQFF. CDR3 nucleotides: TGTGCCACCCATTCCTACAATGAGCAGTTCTTC.

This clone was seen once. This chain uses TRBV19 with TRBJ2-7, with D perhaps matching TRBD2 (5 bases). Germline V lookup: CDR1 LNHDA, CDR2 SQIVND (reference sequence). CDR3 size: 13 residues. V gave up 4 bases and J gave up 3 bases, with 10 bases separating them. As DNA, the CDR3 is TGTGCCAGTAGTACAGGACTGTACTACGAGCAGTACTTC. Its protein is CASSTGLYYEQYF.

As DNA, the CDR3 is TGTGCCAGCTCACCACCGTCCCCGGGAGAGCTGTTTTTT. This codes for CASSPPSPGELFF. The V call is TRBV18, the J call TRBJ2-2; tentatively, D is TRBD2 (5 bases). In germline, CDR1 is KGHSH, CDR2 LQKENI. The CDR3 totals 13 residues. Trimming shortened V by 0 bases and J by 11 bases, and 10 bases separated the two germline ends.

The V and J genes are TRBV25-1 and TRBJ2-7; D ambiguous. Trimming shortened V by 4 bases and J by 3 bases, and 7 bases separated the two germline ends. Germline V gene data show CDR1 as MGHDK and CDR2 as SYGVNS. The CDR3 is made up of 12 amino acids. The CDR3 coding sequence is TGTGCCAGCAGTGTAGACAACTACGAGCAGTACTTC. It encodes CASSVDNYEQYF.

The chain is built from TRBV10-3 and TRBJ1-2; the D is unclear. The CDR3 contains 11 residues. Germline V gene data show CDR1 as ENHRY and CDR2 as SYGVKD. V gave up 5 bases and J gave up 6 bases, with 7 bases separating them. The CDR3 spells CAISRGDGYTF. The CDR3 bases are TGTGCCATCAGTCGGGGAGATGGCTACACCTTC.

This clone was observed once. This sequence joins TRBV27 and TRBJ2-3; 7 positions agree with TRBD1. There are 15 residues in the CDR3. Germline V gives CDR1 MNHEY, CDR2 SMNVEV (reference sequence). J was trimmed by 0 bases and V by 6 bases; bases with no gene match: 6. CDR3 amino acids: CASRSGTASTDTQYF. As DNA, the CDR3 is TGTGCCAGCAGGTCCGGGACAGCTAGCACAGATACGCAGTATTTT.

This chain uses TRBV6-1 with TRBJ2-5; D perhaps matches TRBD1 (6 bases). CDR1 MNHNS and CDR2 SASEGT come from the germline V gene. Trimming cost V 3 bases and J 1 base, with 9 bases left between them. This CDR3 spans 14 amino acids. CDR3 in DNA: TGTGCCAGCAGTGAGGCAGGGGCCCAAGAGACCCAGTACTTC. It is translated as CASSEAGAQETQYF.

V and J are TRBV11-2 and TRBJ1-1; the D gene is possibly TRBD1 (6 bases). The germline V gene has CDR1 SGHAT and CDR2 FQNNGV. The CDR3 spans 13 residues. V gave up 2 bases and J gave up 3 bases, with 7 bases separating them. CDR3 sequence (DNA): TGTGCCAGCAGCTTAAAGGGGGACACTGAAGCTTTCTTT. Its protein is CASSLKGDTEAFF.

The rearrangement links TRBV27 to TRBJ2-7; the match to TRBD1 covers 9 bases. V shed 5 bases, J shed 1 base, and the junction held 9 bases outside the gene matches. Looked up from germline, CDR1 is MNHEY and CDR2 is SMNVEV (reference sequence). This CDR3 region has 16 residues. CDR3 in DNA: TGTGCCAGCAGTACCTACCGGGACAGGGATTCCTACGAGCAGTACTTC. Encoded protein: CASSTYRDRDSYEQYF.

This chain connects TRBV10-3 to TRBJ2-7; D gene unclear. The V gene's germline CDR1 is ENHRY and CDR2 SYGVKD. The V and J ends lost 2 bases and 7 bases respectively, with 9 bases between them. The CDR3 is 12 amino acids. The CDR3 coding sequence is TGTGCCATCAGTGAGCCGCTAGAGGAGCAGTACTTC. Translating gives CAISEPLEEQYF.

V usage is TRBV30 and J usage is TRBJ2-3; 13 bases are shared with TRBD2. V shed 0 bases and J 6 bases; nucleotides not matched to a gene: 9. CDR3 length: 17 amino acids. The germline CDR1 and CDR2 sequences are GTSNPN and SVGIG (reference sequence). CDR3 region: CAWSVRRTSGGIDTQYF. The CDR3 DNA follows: TGTGCCTGGAGTGTACGACGGACTAGCGGGGGCATCGATACGCAGTATTTT.